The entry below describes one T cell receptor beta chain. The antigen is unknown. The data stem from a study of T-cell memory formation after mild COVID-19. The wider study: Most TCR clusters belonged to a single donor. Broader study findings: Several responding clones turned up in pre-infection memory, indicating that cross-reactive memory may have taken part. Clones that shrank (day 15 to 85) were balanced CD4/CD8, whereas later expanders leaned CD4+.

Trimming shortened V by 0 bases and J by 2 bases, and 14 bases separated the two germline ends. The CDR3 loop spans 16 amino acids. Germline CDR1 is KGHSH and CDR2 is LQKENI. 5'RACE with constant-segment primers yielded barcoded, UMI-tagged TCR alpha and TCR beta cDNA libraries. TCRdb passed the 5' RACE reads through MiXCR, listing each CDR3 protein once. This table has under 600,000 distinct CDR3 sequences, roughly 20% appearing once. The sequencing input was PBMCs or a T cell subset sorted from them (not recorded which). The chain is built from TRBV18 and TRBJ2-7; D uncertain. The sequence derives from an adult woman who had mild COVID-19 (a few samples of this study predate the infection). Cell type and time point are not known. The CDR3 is CASSPPWAAKPYEQYF. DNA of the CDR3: TGTGCCAGCTCACCACCGTGGGCAGCTAAACCCTACGAGCAGTACTTC.